What follows describes a single TCR beta chain. This entry is derived from a study of control samples from healthy donors and cancer patients. Profiling relied on immunoSEQ multiplex PCR, and the TCRdb table lists in-frame clones only, not all of them. This sample has around 140,000 clones; around nine tenths occur once, and the top ten carry around 6.9%. The CDR3 consists of 14 residues. V lost 6 bases, J lost 6 bases, and 9 bases stayed unmatched. Germline loops: CDR1 MNHEY, CDR2 SVGAGI. The chain links TRBV6-5 to TRBJ2-7; 9 nucleotides line up with TRBD1. The sequenced sample consisted of PBMCs. The receptor's source is a man aged 45 to 65 with head and neck cancer. CDR3 DNA: TGTGCCAGCAGGATGTACAGGGGGCAGGTCGAGCAGTACTTC. It translates to CASRMYRGQVEQYF.